These 17 T cell receptor beta chains share one sample of origin, sequenced in a study of response to subunit inactivated influenza vaccine. TCRdb called the RT-PCR reads again in MiXCR, with one record for every CDR3 protein. The table records approximately 490,000 distinct CDR3 sequences, about 7.2% of them present only once. The sequences come from PBMCs from blood, collected around 25 months after vaccination. The receptors here all came from a man aged 50 to 69 who received an inactivated influenza vaccine.

This clonotype was observed a few times. The chain uses TRBV28 and TRBJ2-5; 9 bases are a match to TRBD2. The CDR3 length is 15 residues. CDR1 is MDHEN, CDR2 SYDVKM, per germline. With 2 bases clipped from V and 4 bases from J, the junction kept 5 bases outside the gene matches. The CDR3: CASSLSLAGIETQYF. Written as DNA, the CDR3 is TGTGCCAGCAGTTTAAGTCTAGCGGGAATAGAGACCCAGTACTTC.

The gene calls are TRBV7-9 and TRBJ1-1, with 7 bases lining up with TRBD1. CDR1 and CDR2 from the germline V gene are SEHNR and FQNEAQ (reference sequence). The J segment lost 4 bases and the V segment lost 7 bases, leaving 12 bases of the junction unmatched. The CDR3 has 15 residues. For the CDR3, the DNA is TGTGCCAGCACCCCTCGACAGGGCAGATCCACTGAAGCTTTCTTT. It is translated as CASTPRQGRSTEAFF.

This clonotype was counted between two and nine times. This rearrangement joins TRBV20-1 to TRBJ2-4; possible D gene TRBD2, 5 bases. The CDR3 is 16 residues long. Per germline, CDR1 DFQATT and CDR2 SNEGSKA (reference sequence). Trimming stripped 1 base from V and 8 bases from J, with 21 bases between. DNA of the CDR3: TGCAGTGCTAGAGCCTCCAAGGGTAGCGTGATAGACATTCAGTACTTC. Protein: CSARASKGSVIDIQYF.

This clonotype was counted at least ten times. The CDR3 reads CASRRDSNSYEQYF. The CDR3, as DNA: TGTGCCAGCAGACGGGACAGCAACTCCTACGAGCAGTACTTC. The genes are TRBV7-2 and TRBJ2-7, with TRBD1 matching 7 bases. The CDR3 length is 14 residues. The germline V gene encodes CDR1 SGHTA and CDR2 FQGNSA. The V segment lost 6 bases and the J segment 0 bases; nucleotides outside the gene matches: 5.

The sample holds many counts of this clonotype. V gene TRBV20-1 combines with J gene TRBJ1-2; D is possibly TRBD1 (6 bases). There are 14 residues in the CDR3. V lost 5 bases and J 4 bases, leaving 17 bases between the germline ends. CDR1 is DFQATT, CDR2 SNEGSKA, per germline (reference sequence). The DNA for the CDR3 is TGCAGTGCTCCAAACAGGGCCGCGGGCTATGGCTACACCTTC. Translating gives CSAPNRAAGYGYTF.

This sequence joins TRBV5-1 and TRBJ2-5, with TRBD2 identical over 12 bases. Germline CDR1 SGHRS, CDR2 YFSETQ. Unmatched junction bases numbered 5, after V lost 0 bases and J lost 5 bases. The CDR3 loop spans 16 amino acids. CDR3 coding DNA: TGCGCCAGCAGCTTGGCCAGGACTAGCGGGGTTGAGACCCAGTACTTC. Protein product: CASSLARTSGVETQYF.

This clonotype has ten or more counts. For the CDR3, the DNA is TGTGCCAGCAGCTTAGGTCTAGCGGGAAGGACAGATACGCAGTATTTT. This encodes CASSLGLAGRTDTQYF. The rearrangement uses TRBV7-2 and TRBJ2-3; the match to TRBD2 covers 9 bases. The CDR3 extends over 16 amino acids. Germline loops: CDR1 SGHTA, CDR2 FQGNSA. The ends lost 1 base at V and 3 bases at J; junction bases unmatched: 5.

This clonotype was detected ten times or more. The chain links TRBV28 to TRBJ2-7; 9 positions match TRBD2. With 2 bases clipped from V and 5 bases from J, the junction kept 1 base outside the gene matches. This CDR3 is 13 amino acids long. Germline V gene sequence: CDR1 MDHEN, CDR2 SYDVKM. CDR3 region: CASSLPSGDEQYF. The DNA of the CDR3 is TGTGCCAGCAGTTTACCTAGCGGGGACGAGCAGTACTTC.

This clonotype was picked up a small number of times. The V gene is TRBV4-1, the J gene TRBJ1-5, with D perhaps matching TRBD1 (5 bases). Looked up from germline, CDR1 is MGHRA and CDR2 is YSYEKL. V was trimmed by 3 bases and J by 4 bases, leaving 7 bases between them. CDR3 size: 13 residues. CDR3 bases: TGCGCCAGCAGCCAGTCAGGGAATCAGCCCCAGCATTTT. Translation gives CASSQSGNQPQHF.

The rearrangement uses TRBV7-2 and TRBJ2-6; D is ambiguous. Between the trimmed V and J ends, which lost 7 bases and 4 bases, there was a span of 8 bases. The germline gives CDR1 SGHTA, CDR2 FQGNSA. The length of the CDR3 is 13 residues. CDR3 region: CASKVSGANVLTF. CDR3 coding DNA: TGTGCCAGCAAAGTGTCCGGGGCCAACGTCCTGACTTTC.

The chain links TRBV7-2 to TRBJ2-1; 8 positions match TRBD1. This CDR3 is built from 15 residues. With 5 bases clipped from V and 2 bases from J, the junction kept 5 bases outside the gene matches. Germline CDR1 SGHTA, CDR2 FQGNSA. The CDR3 DNA reads TGTGCCAGCAGCGTCGACAGGGGACCCTACAATGAGCAGTTCTTC. Amino acid sequence: CASSVDRGPYNEQFF.

This clonotype was seen ten or more times. The chain carries TRBV10-3 and TRBJ1-1; D gene unclear. Trimming removed 11 bases at V and 1 base at J, with 17 bases between. The CDR3 has 14 residues. Germline V gene data show CDR1 as ENHRY and CDR2 as SYGVKD. CDR3 in amino acids: CAYRSREPNTEAFF. In DNA form, the CDR3 reads TGTGCCTACCGGTCCCGAGAACCGAACACTGAAGCTTTCTTT.

V and J are TRBV12-3 or TRBV12-4 and TRBJ1-5, with 9 bases lining up with TRBD1. The CDR3 has 15 amino acids. With V trimmed by 6 bases and J by 2 bases, 5 bases remained unmatched. The CDR3 is CASRRTGEGNQPQHF. CDR3 nucleotides: TGTGCCAGCAGGAGGACAGGGGAGGGCAATCAGCCCCAGCATTTT.

In its sample, this clonotype was seen a few times. The chain couples TRBV19 to TRBJ1-5, with D possibly TRBD1 on 5 matching bases. This CDR3 spans 13 amino acids. Germline-derived CDR1 and CDR2 are LNHDA and SQIVND (reference sequence). Trimming removed 10 bases at V and 3 bases at J, with 13 bases between. Written as DNA, the CDR3 is TGTGCCACTGGGAGGGGTACCAATCAGCCCCAGCATTTT. Its protein product is CATGRGTNQPQHF.

This clonotype has a handful of counts. The chain joins TRBV29-1 to TRBJ2-1; D unresolved. Germline assignment: CDR1 SQVTM and CDR2 ANQGSEA. Trimming cost V 7 bases and J 9 bases, with 19 bases left between them. The CDR3 totals 13 residues. Here the CDR3 reads CSARTLGGPEQFF. CDR3 sequence (DNA): TGCAGCGCTCGAACCTTGGGTGGTCCTGAGCAGTTCTTC.

This clonotype was counted many times. The chain joins TRBV5-8 to TRBJ2-7; D is unclear. The V end lost 2 bases, the J end lost 6 bases, and 6 bases lay between the germline ends. Germline assignment: CDR1 SGHTS and CDR2 YDEGEE. This CDR3 is 11 amino acids long. This chain's CDR3 is CASSFPSEQYF. The CDR3 DNA reads TGTGCCAGCAGCTTTCCCAGCGAGCAGTACTTC.

Ten or more counts support this clonotype. The chain joins TRBV29-1 to TRBJ2-5; D unresolved. V was shortened by 1 base and J by 6 bases, with 18 bases between the two germline ends. In germline, CDR1 is SQVTM, CDR2 ANQGSEA. The CDR3 has 15 amino acids. As DNA, the CDR3 is TGCAGCGTTGAAGTATTCCCCTCTGGGTCACAGACCCAGTACTTC. Translating it yields CSVEVFPSGSQTQYF. The full variable domain, rest sourced from reference TRBV29-1 and TRBJ2-5, is SAVISQKPSRDICQRGTSLTIQCQVDSQVTMMFWYRQQPGQSLTLIATANQGSEATYESGFVIDKFPISRPNLTFSTLTVSNMSPEDSSIYLCSVEVFPSGSQTQYFGPGTRLLVL.